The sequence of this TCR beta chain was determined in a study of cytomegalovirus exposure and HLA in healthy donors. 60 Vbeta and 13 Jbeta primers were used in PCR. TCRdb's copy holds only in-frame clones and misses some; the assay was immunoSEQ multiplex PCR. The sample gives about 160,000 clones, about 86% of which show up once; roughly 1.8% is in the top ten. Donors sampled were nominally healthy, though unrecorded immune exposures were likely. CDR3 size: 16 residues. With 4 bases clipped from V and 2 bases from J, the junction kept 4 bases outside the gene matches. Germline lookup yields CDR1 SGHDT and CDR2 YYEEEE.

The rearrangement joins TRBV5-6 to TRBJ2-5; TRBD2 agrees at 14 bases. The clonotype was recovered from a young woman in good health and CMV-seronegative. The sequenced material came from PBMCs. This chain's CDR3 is CASSVGLAGVQETQYF. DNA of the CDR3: TGTGCCAGCAGCGTGGGACTAGCGGGAGTACAAGAGACCCAGTACTTC.